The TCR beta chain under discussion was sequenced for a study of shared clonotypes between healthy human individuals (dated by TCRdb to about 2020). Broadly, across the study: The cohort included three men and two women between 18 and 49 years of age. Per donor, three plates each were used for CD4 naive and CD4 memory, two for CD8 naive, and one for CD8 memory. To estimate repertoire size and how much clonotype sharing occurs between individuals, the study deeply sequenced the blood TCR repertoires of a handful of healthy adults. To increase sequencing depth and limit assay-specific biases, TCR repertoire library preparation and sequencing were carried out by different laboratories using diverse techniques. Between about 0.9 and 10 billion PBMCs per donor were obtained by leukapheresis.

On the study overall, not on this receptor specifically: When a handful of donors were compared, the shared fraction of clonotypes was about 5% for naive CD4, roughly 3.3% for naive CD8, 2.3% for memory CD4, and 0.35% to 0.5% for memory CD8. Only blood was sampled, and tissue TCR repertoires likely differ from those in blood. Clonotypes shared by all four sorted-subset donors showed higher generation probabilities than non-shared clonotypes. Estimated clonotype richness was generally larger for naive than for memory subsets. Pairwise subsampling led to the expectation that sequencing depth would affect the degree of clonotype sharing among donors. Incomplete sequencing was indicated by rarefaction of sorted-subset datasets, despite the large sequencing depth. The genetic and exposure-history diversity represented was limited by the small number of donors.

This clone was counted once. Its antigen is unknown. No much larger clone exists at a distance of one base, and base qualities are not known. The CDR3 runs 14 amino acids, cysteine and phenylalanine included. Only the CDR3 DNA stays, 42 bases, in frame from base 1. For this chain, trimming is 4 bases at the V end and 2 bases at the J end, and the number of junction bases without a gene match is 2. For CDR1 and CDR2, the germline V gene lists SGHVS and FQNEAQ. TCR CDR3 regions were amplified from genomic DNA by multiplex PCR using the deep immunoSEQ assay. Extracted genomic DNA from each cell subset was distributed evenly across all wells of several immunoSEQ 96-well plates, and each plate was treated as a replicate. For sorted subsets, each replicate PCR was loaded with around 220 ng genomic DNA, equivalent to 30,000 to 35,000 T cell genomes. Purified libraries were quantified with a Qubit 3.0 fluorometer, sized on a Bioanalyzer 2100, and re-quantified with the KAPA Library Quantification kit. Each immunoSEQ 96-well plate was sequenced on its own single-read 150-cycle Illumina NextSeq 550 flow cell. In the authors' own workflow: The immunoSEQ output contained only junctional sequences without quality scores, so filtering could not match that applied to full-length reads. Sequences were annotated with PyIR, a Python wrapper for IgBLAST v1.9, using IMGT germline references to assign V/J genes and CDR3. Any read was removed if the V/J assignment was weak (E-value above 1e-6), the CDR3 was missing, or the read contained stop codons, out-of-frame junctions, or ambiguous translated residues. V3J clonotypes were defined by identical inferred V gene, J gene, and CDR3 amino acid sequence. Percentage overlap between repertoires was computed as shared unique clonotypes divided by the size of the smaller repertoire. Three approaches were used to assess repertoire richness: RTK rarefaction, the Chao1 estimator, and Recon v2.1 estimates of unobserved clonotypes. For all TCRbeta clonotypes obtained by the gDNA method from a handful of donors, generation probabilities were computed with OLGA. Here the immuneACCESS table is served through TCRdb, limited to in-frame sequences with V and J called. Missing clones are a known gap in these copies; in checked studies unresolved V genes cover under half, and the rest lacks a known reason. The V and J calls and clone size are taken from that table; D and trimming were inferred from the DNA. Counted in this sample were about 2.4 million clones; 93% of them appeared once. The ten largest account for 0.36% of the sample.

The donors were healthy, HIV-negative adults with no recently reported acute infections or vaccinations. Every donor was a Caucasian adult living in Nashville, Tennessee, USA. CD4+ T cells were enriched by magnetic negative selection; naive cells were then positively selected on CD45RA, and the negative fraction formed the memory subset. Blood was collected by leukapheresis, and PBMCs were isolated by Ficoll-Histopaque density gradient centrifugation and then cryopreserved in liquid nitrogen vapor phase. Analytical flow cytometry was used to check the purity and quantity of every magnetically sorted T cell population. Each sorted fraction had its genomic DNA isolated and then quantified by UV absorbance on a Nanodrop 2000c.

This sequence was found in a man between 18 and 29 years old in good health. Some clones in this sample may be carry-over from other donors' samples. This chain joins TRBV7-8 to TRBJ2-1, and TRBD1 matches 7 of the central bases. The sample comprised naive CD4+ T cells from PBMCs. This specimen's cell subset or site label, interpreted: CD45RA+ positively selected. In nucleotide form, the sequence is TGTGCCAGCAGCTCGACAGGGACCTACAATGAGCAGTTCTTC. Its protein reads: CASSSTGTYNEQFF.